The 10 T cell receptor beta chains given below trace back to one sample, sequenced in a study of radiotherapy plus CTLA-4 blockade in lung cancer. Sequencing was performed with immunoSEQ multiplex PCR; in TCRdb, only in-frame clones are kept and a portion is missing. The sample lists 81,000 or so clones, under 80% occurring once. The specimen comprised peripheral blood, sampled from a patient treated with radiotherapy plus ipilimumab. Receptor source: a human donor with non-small cell lung cancer whose response to radiotherapy plus ipilimumab could not be evaluated. Some clones in this sample may be carry-over from other donors' samples.

The gene calls are TRBV5-4 and TRBJ1-4, with D perhaps matching TRBD1 (5 bases). The germline V gene has CDR1 SGHNT and CDR2 YYREEE (reference sequence). The CDR3 runs 15 residues. Trimming left V 4 bases short and J 7 bases short, with 17 bases between. Here the CDR3 DNA reads TGTGCCAGCAGCCCGGGGGGTCGGCAGCTTGAAAAACTGTTTTTT. Protein: CASSPGGRQLEKLFF.

The chain carries TRBV27 and TRBJ2-5, with 7 bases aligning to TRBD1. The germline V gene has CDR1 MNHEY and CDR2 SMNVEV (reference sequence). This CDR3 spans 14 amino acids. The junction had 8 bases not matched to a gene; V was cut back by 5 bases and J by 5 bases. The CDR3 loop reads CASSTRQGTETQYF. CDR3 nucleotides: TGTGCCAGCAGTACCCGACAGGGTACGGAGACCCAGTACTTC.

This clone was seen a single time. The rearrangement links TRBV28 to TRBJ1-5; a weak D match, TRBD1 (5 bases). Germline V gene lookup returns CDR1 MDHEN and CDR2 SYDVKM. V lost 4 bases to trimming and J lost 6 bases, with 16 bases between them. The CDR3 is made up of 15 amino acids. The CDR3 nucleotides read TGTGCCAGCAGTTCCCCATCTCAGGGAGGTCAGCCCCAGCATTTT. Amino acids: CASSSPSQGGQPQHF.

The CDR3 coding sequence is TGCGCCAGCAGCTTGGTTACAGACTACGAGCAGTACTTC. Translation: CASSLVTDYEQYF. This chain joins TRBV5-1 and TRBJ2-7; D is undetermined. In germline, CDR1 is SGHRS, CDR2 YFSETQ. CDR3 size: 13 residues. Trimming cost V 0 bases and J 3 bases, with 7 bases left between them.

This clone was observed a handful of times. The chain joins TRBV6-5 to TRBJ2-1, with D possibly being TRBD2 (5 bases). The ends were cut back, 0 bases at V and 7 bases at J, with 7 bases in the middle. This CDR3 comprises 13 residues. Germline loops: CDR1 MNHEY, CDR2 SVGAGI. The CDR3 region has the DNA TGTGCCAGCAGTTACTCGAGGGAAAATGAGCAGTTCTTC. Its translation: CASSYSRENEQFF.

CDR3 residues: CAIRNRENSHEQYF. In DNA, the CDR3 is TGTGCCATCAGGAACAGGGAGAATTCCCACGAGCAGTACTTC. V usage is TRBV10-3 and J usage is TRBJ2-7; possibly TRBD1 for D (6 bases). This CDR3 region has 14 residues. In germline, CDR1 is ENHRY, CDR2 SYGVKD. V lost 6 bases and J 5 bases, leaving 17 bases between the germline ends.

There are a few counts of this clone. This rearrangement joins TRBV11-2 to TRBJ2-5; the D gene is possibly TRBD2 (6 bases). The CDR3 length is 13 residues. Germline CDR1 SGHAT, CDR2 FQNNGV. The germline V and J ends were trimmed by 8 bases and 2 bases, with 12 bases remaining between them. CDR3 in amino acids: CASVPGGQETQYF. Written as DNA, the CDR3 is TGTGCCAGCGTGCCTGGGGGGCAAGAGACCCAGTACTTC. The whole variable domain, filled in from reference TRBV11-2 and TRBJ2-5, reads EAGVAQSPRYKIIEKRQSVAFWCNPISGHATLYWYQQILGQGPKLLIQFQNNGVVDDSQLPKDRFSAERLKGVDSTLKIQPAKLEDSAVYLCASVPGGQETQYFGPGTRLLVL.

J is TRBJ1-1 and V is TRBV7-9; D is uncertain. Germline V gene sequence: CDR1 SEHNR, CDR2 FQNEAQ (reference sequence). The CDR3 is 15 residues long. The ends were cut back, 2 bases at V and 3 bases at J, with 13 bases in the middle. In nucleotides, the CDR3 is TGTGCCAGCAGCTTACGGGAGGCAAGGTACACTGAAGCTTTCTTT. It translates to CASSLREARYTEAFF.

The chain has TRBV7-2 and TRBJ1-6; D not resolved. The CDR3 consists of 13 residues. V was pared by 5 bases and J by 9 bases, with 11 bases between. Germline-derived CDR1 and CDR2 are SGHTA and FQGNSA. CDR3 bases: TGTGCCAGCAGCCAGATGCGGGTTTCACCCCTCCACTTT. Its translation: CASSQMRVSPLHF.

The chain joins TRBV9 to TRBJ2-3; 7 bases match TRBD2. This CDR3 has 18 residues. V shed 4 bases and J 1 base; nucleotides not matched to a gene: 15. Germline V gene lookup returns CDR1 SGDLS and CDR2 YYNGEE. CDR3 nucleotides: TGTGCCAGCAGCAAACCCGCTGTGGGGGGGTCGGGCACAGATACGCAGTATTTT. This sequence encodes CASSKPAVGGSGTDTQYF.